This TCR beta chain was identified in a study of vaccination effects on CD4 cells after COVID-19. Across the whole study: Post-vaccine specimens arrived a median 72 days past the second dose. Overall study results and limits: Late after vaccination, infection- and vaccine-induced clones showed marked clonal contraction.

As for this clone: Antigen unknown.

Only in-frame clones appear in the TCRdb table, and some are missing; sequencing was by immunoSEQ multiplex PCR. The sample lists approximately 74,000 clones, around four fifths seen once, with about 1% in the top ten. The ends were cut back, 4 bases at V and 0 bases at J, with 15 bases in the middle. The CDR3 loop spans 15 amino acids. Germline CDR1 and CDR2: SQVTM and ANQGSEA. ViraFEST assay sequencing came after antigen-specific CD4+ T cells were expanded with viral peptide pools. Around day 10 of culture, CD4+ T cells were separated out. All study participants received two doses of BNT162b2 or mRNA-1273 vaccine. Some 2 million PBMC per well were cultured with approximately 10 IU/ml IL-2 and around 9.4 ug/ml peptides. Days 3 and 7 were when half the medium was replaced with IL-2 medium.

The input for sequencing was CD4+ T cells from PBMCs cultured with HCoV-OC43 spike peptides, taken after COVID-19 vaccination. Subset described: HCoV-OC43 spike overlapping peptide pool stimulation. The receptor was isolated from a human donor who received a COVID-19 vaccine. V is TRBV29-1 and J is TRBJ1-1, with TRBD1 as a possible D gene (5 bases). DNA for the CDR3: TGCAGCGTTGTGGGCATCGGAGGGGTGAACACTGAAGCTTTCTTT. It specifies CSVVGIGGVNTEAFF.